This T cell receptor beta chain was observed in a study of blood T cells in healthy people across ages. Whole-study context: Template switching captured about one barcoded beta molecule per two T cells.

Per individual sample, total RNA of at least 6 micrograms was extracted. A sample-barcoded 5' primer and a J-beta primer mix were used in a second PCR of about 7 to 11 cycles. Using its own MiXCR run on the 5' RACE reads, TCRdb lists one record per CDR3 protein. The profile shows around 1,100,000 distinct CDR3 sequences, roughly two fifths of them singletons. The germline V gene encodes CDR1 KGHDR and CDR2 SFDVKD. V lost 0 bases to trimming and J lost 3 bases; unmatched junction nucleotides: 9. This CDR3 has 17 amino acids. This clonotype was seen a handful of times. Its antigen is as yet unknown. Whole-study findings and limits: Long-lived and aged donors differed, with more naive CD4+ cells and higher diversity in the long-lived. Underestimates were what the diversity estimates from one million T cells were considered to be.

Sequencing was performed on blood. This sequence was found in a young man in good health. The chain joins TRBV24-1 to TRBJ1-1; 7 bases align to TRBD1. The CDR3 region is CATSDLDRAPWDTEAFF. The CDR3 bases are TGTGCCACCAGTGATTTGGACAGGGCTCCATGGGACACTGAAGCTTTCTTT.